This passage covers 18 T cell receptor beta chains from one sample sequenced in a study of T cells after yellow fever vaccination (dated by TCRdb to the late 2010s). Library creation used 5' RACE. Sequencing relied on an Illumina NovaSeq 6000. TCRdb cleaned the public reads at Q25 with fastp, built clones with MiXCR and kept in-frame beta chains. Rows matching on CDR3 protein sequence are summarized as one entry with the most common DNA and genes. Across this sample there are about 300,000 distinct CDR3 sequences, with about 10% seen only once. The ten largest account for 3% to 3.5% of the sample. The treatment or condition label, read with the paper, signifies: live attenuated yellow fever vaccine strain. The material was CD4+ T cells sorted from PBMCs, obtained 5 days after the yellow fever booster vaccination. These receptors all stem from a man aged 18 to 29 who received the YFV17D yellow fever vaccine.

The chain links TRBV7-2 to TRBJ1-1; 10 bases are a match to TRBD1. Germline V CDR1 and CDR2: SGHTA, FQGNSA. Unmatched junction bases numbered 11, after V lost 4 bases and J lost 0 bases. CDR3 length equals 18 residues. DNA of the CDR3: TGTGCCAGCAGCTACGTTGGACAGGGGGTCCCCCTGAACACTGAAGCTTTCTTT. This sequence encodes CASSYVGQGVPLNTEAFF.

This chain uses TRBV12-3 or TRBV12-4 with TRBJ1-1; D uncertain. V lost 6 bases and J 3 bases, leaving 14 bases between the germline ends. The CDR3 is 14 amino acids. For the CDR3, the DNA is TGTGCCAGCAGACCGGCTTCGAGGGACACTGAAGCTTTCTTT. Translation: CASRPASRDTEAFF.

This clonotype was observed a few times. CDR3 residues: CASSPGGARVGELFF. CDR3 nucleotides: TGTGCCAGCAGCCCGGGGGGCGCGAGGGTCGGGGAGCTGTTTTTT. The chain has TRBV5-4 and TRBJ2-2; a possible D gene is TRBD2 (7 bases). The ends were cut back, 4 bases at V and 7 bases at J, with 17 bases in the middle. The germline V gene has CDR1 SGHNT and CDR2 YYREEE (reference sequence). This CDR3 comprises 15 residues.

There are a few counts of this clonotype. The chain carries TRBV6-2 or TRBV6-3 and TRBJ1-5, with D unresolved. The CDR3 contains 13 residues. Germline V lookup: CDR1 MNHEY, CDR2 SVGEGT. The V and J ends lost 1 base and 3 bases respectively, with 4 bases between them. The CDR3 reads CASSYYDNQPQHF. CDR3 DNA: TGTGCCAGCAGTTACTATGACAATCAGCCCCAGCATTTT.

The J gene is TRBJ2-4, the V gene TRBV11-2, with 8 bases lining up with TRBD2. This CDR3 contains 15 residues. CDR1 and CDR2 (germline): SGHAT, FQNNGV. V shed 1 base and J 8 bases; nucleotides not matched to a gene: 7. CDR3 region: CASSLAGGAVDIQYF. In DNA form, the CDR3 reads TGTGCCAGCAGCTTAGCGGGGGGGGCCGTAGACATTCAGTACTTC.

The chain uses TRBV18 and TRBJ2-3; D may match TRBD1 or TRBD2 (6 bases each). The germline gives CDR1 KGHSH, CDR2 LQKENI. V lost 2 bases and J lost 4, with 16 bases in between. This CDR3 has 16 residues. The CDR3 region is CASSPFGGLLADTQYF. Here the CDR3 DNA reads TGTGCCAGCTCACCATTCGGGGGCCTCTTGGCAGATACGCAGTATTTT. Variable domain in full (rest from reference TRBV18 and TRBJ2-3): NAGVMQNPRHLVRRRGQEARLRCSPMKGHSHVYWYRQLPEEGLKFMVYLQKENIIDESGMPKERFSAEFPKEGPSILRIQQVVRGDSAAYFCASSPFGGLLADTQYFGPGTRLTVL.

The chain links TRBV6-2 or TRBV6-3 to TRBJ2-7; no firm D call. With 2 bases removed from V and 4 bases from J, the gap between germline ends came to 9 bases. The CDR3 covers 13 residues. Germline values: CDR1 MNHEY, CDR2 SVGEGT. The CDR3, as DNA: TGTGCCAGCAGTTACGACGAACGGTACGAGCAGTACGTC. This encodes CASSYDERYEQYV.

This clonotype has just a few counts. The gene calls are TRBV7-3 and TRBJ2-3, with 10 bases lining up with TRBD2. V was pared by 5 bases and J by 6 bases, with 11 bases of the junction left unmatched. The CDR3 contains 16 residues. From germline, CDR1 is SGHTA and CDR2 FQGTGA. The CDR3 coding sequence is TGTGCCAGCAGCCCGCCTCTAGCGGGGGATAGGGATACGCAGTATTTT. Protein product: CASSPPLAGDRDTQYF.

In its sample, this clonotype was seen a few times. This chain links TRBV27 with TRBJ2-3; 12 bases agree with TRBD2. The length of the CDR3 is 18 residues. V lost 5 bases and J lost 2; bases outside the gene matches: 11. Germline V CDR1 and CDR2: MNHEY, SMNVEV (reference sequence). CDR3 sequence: CASSPLAGGPPNTDTQYF. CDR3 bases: TGTGCCAGCAGTCCTCTAGCGGGGGGGCCTCCGAACACAGATACGCAGTATTTT.

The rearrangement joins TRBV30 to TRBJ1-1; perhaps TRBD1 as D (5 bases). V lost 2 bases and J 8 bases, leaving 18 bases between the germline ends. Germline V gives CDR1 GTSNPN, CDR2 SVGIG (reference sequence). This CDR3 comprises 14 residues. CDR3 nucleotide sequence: TGTGCCTGGAGTACCTTAACTGTTCGACAGGAAGCTTTCTTT. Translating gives CAWSTLTVRQEAFF.

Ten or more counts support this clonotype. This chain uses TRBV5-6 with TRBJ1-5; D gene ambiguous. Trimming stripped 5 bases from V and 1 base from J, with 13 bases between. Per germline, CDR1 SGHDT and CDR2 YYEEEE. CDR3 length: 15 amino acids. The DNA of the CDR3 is TGTGCCAGCAGTAAGACCTCTGGAAGCAATCAGCCCCAGCATTTT. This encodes CASSKTSGSNQPQHF. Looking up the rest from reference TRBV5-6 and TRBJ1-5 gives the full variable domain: DAGVTQSPTHLIKTRGQQVTLRCSPKSGHDTVSWYQQALGQGPQFIFQYYEEEERQRGNFPDRFSGHQFPNYSSELNVNALLLGDSALYLCASSKTSGSNQPQHFGDGTRLSIL.

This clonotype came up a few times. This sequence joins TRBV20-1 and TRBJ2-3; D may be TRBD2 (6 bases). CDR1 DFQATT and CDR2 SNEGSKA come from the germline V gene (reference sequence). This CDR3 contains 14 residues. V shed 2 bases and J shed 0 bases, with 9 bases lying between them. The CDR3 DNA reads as TGCAGTGCTAGACTAGCGAGTAGCACAGATACGCAGTATTTT. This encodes CSARLASSTDTQYF.

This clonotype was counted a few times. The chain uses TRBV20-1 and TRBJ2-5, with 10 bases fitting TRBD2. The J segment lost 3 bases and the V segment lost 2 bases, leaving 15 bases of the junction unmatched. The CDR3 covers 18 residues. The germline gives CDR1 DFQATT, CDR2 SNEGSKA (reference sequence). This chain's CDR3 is CSARSTPHQRGGEETQYF. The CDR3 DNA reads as TGCAGTGCTAGATCAACCCCCCACCAGCGGGGGGGTGAAGAGACCCAGTACTTC.

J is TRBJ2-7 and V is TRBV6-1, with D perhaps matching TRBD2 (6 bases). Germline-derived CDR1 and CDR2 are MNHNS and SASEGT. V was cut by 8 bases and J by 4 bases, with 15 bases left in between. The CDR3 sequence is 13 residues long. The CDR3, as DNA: TGTGCCAGCGGAGTAGCGCGGGGTTACGAGCAGTACTTC. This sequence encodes CASGVARGYEQYF.

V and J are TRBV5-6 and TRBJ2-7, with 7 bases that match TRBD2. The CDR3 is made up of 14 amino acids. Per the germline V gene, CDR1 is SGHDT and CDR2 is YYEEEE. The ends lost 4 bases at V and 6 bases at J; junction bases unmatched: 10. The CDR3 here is CASSPDWGGSEQYV. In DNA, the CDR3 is TGTGCCAGCAGCCCCGATTGGGGGGGGAGCGAGCAGTACGTC.

Here the CDR3 reads CASSSQVANEKLFF. CDR3 nucleotides: TGCGCCAGCAGCTCCCAAGTAGCTAATGAAAAACTGTTTTTT. The chain recombines TRBV5-1 with TRBJ1-4; D not certain. Germline lookup yields CDR1 SGHRS and CDR2 YFSETQ. CDR3 length: 14 amino acids. V was clipped by 3 bases and J by 3 bases, with 9 bases between them.

CDR3 amino acids: CASSRTGGGNTIYF. The DNA for the CDR3 is TGCGCCAGCAGCCGTACAGGGGGAGGAAACACCATATATTTT. V is TRBV4-3 and J is TRBJ1-3, with 8 bases aligning to TRBD1. The CDR3 is made up of 14 amino acids. Germline loops: CDR1 LGHNA, CDR2 YSLEER. With 4 bases clipped from V and 4 bases from J, the junction kept 3 bases outside the gene matches.

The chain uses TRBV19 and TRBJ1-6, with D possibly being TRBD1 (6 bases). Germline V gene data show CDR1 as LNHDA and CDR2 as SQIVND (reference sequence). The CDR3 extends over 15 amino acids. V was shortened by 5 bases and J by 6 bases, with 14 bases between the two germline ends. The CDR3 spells CASSYGSGVNSPLHF. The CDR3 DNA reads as TGTGCCAGTAGTTACGGCTCAGGGGTTAATTCACCCCTCCACTTT.